The source of this T cell receptor (beta chain) is a study of OX40 agonist ivuxolimab in advanced cancers. Overall study findings and caveats: Clones of CD4+ and CD8+ blood T cells grew by week 6 at doses of 0.1 to 3.0 mg/kg.

Germline V gene lookup returns CDR1 MGHRA and CDR2 YSYEKL. The V segment lost 0 bases and the J segment 5 bases; nucleotides outside the gene matches: 7. The CDR3 runs to 15 residues. The sample holds one count of this clone. Its matching antigen is unknown. TCRdb keeps only in-frame clones here, not all; method: immunoSEQ multiplex PCR. The profile shows approximately 130,000 clones, just over 90% of them singletons. The chain is built from TRBV4-1 and TRBJ2-7; TRBD2 agrees at 7 bases. The starting material was CD4+ or CD8+ T cells sorted from blood, obtained in a trial of the OX40 agonist ivuxolimab. The TCR sequence derives from an adult with an advanced solid tumor such as melanoma, head and neck, liver or kidney cancer. The CDR3 protein is CASSQDVAGDDEQYF. The CDR3 coding sequence is TGCGCCAGCAGCCAAGATGTGGCGGGAGATGACGAGCAGTACTTC.